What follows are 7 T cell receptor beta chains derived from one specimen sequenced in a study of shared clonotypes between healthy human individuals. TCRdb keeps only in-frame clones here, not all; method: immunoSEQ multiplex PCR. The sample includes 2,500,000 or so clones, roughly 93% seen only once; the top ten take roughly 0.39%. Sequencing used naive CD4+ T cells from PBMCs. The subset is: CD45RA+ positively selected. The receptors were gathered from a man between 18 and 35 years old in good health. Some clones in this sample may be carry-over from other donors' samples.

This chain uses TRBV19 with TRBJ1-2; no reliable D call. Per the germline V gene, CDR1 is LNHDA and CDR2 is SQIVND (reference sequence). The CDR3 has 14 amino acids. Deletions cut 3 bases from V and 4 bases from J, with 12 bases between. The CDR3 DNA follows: TGTGCCAGTAGTATTGGTGGGCAGATCTATGGCTACACCTTC. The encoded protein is CASSIGGQIYGYTF.

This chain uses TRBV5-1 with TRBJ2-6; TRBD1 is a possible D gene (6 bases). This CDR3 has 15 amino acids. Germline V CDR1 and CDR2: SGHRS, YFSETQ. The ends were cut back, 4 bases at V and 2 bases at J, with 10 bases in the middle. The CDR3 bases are TGCGCCAGCAGCCAGCAGGGGCCTGGGGCCAACGTCCTGACTTTC. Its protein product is CASSQQGPGANVLTF.

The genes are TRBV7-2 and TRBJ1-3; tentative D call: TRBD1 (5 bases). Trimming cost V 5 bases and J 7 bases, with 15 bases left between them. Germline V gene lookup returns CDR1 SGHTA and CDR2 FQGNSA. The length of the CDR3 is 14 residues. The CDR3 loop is CASSPGLLSNTIYF. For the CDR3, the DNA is TGTGCCAGCAGCCCGGGACTTCTATCGAACACCATATATTTT.

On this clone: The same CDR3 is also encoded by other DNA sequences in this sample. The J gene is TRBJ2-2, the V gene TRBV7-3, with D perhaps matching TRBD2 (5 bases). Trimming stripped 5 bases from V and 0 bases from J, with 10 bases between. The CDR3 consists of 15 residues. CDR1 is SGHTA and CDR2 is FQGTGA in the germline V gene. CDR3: CASSLAGSNTGELFF. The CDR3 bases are TGTGCCAGCAGCCTAGCCGGATCGAACACCGGGGAGCTGTTTTTT.

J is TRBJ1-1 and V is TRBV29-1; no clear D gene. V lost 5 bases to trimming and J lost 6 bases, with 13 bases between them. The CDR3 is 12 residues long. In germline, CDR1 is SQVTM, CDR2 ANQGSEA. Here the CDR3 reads CSVLQRTAEAFF. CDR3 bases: TGCAGCGTTTTACAGCGTACAGCTGAAGCTTTCTTT.

CDR3 residues: CASSLGWNGRYGYTF. As DNA, the CDR3 is TGTGCCAGCAGCTTAGGTTGGAACGGGCGGTATGGCTACACCTTC. This rearrangement joins TRBV7-2 to TRBJ1-2; D not resolved. CDR1 and CDR2 (germline): SGHTA, FQGNSA. The CDR3 totals 15 residues. The V and J ends lost 1 base and 5 bases respectively, with 14 bases between them.

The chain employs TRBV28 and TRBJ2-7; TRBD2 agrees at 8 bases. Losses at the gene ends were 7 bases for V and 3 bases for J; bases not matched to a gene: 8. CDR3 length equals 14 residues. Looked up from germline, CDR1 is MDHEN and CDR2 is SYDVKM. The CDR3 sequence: CASTPSGSIYEQYF. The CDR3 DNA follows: TGTGCCAGCACTCCAAGCGGGAGCATCTACGAGCAGTACTTC.